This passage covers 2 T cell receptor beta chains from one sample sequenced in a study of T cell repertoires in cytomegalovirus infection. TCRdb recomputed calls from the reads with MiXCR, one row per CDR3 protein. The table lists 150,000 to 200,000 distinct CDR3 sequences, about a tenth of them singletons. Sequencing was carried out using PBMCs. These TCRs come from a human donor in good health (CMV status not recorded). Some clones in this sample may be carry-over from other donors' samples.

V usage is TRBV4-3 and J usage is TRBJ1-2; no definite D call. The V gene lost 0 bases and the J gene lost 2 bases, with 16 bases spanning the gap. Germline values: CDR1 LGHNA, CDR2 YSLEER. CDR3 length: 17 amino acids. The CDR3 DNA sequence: TGCGCCAGCAGCCAAGATCTTAGCGGGGTAGGGAACTATGGCTACACCTTC. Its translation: CASSQDLSGVGNYGYTF.

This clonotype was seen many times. The CDR3 DNA is TGTGCCAGCAGCTTAGTATCGGGTTCCAACTACGAGCAGTACTTC. It specifies CASSLVSGSNYEQYF. This chain joins TRBV7-2 and TRBJ2-7; no clear D gene. The V and J ends lost 1 base and 3 bases respectively, with 13 bases between them. The V gene's germline CDR1 is SGHTA and CDR2 FQGNSA. The CDR3 consists of 15 residues.